This TCR beta chain was profiled in a study of blood T cell repertoires in COVID-19. About the research overall: The United States, Italy and Spain supplied acute and convalescent COVID-19 samples.

The CDR3 is 11 residues long. Germline V CDR1 and CDR2: GTSNPN, SVGIG (reference sequence). V was shortened by 8 bases and J by 2 bases, with 9 bases between the two germline ends. As originally analysed: Estimation of nucleated cell counts relied on the amplification of reference gene primers. Sequencing used immunoSEQ multiplex PCR; TCRdb keeps in-frame clones, though not all of them. V, J and clone size are those of that table, while D and trimming were read from the DNA. The sample holds roughly 220,000 clones, 80% to 85% seen once. This receptor was taken from a woman in her sixties or seventies with acute or convalescent COVID-19. The chain links TRBV30 to TRBJ1-2, with a tentative D call TRBD1 (6 bases). Sequenced sample: peripheral blood. This CDR3 reads CAGGTNYGYTF. The CDR3, as DNA: TGTGCCGGGGGGACAAACTATGGCTACACCTTC.